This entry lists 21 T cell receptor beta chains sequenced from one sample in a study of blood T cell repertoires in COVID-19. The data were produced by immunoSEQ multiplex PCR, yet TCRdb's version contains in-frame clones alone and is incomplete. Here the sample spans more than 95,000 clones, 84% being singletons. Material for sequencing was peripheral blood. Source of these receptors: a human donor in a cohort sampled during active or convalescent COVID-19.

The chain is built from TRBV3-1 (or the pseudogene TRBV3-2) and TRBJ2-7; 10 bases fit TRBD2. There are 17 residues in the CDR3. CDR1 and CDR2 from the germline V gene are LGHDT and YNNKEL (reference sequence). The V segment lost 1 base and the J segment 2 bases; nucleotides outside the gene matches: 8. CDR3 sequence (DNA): TGTGCCAGCAGCCAAGGGCGTCTAGCGGGGGATCCCTACGAGCAGTACTTC. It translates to CASSQGRLAGDPYEQYF.

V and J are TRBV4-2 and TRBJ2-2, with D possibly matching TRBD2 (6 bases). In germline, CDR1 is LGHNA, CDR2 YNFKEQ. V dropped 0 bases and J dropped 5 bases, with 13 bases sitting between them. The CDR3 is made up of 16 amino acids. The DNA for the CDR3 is TGTGCCAGCAGCCAAGAAAGGCTAGCGACTACCGGGGAGCTGTTTTTT. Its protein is CASSQERLATTGELFF.

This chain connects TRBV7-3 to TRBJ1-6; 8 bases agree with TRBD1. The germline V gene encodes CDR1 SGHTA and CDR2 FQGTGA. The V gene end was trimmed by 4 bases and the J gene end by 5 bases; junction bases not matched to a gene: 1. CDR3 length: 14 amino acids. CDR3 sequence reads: CASSSTGDNSPLHF. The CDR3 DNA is TGTGCCAGCAGCTCGACAGGGGATAATTCACCCCTCCACTTT.

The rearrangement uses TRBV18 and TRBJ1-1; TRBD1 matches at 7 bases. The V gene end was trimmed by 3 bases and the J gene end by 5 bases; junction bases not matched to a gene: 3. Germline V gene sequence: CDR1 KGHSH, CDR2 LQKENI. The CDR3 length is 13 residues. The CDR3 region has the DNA TGTGCCAGCTCACCCGAACAGGGGACTGAAGCTTTCTTT. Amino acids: CASSPEQGTEAFF.

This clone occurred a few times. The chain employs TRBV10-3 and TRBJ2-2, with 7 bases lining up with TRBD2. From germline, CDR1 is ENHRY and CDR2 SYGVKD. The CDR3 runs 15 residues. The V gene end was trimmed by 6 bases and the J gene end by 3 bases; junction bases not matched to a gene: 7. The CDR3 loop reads CAISGRLADTGELFF. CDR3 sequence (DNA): TGTGCCATCAGCGGGAGGCTTGCGGACACCGGGGAGCTGTTTTTT.

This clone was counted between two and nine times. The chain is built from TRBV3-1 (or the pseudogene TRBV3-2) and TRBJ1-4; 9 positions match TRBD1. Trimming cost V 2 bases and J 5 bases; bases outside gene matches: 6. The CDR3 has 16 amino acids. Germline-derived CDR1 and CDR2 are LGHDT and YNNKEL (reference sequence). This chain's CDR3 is CASSQRGGTGNEKLFF. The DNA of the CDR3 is TGTGCCAGCAGCCAACGAGGAGGGACAGGGAATGAAAAACTGTTTTTT.

The CDR3 sequence: CASSSGTGMGQPQHF. The CDR3 nucleotides read TGTGCCAGCAGCTCCGGGACAGGGATGGGTCAGCCCCAGCATTTT. The chain combines TRBV7-9 with TRBJ1-5; 9 bases line up with TRBD1. The ends lost 4 bases at V and 6 bases at J; junction bases unmatched: 7. The CDR3 has 15 residues. Germline CDR1 and CDR2: SEHNR and FQNEAQ (reference sequence).

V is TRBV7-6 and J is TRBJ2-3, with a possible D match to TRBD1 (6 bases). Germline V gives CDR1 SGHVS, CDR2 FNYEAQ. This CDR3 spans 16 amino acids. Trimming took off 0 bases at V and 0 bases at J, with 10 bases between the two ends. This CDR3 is CASSLAGAHSTDTQYF. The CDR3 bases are TGTGCCAGCAGCTTAGCGGGGGCCCATAGCACAGATACGCAGTATTTT.

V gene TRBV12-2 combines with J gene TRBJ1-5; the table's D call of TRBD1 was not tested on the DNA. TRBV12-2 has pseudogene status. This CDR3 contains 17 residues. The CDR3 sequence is CASRVGRDRAGNQPQHF. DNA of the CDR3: TGTGCAAGTCGCGTTGGGCGGGACAGGGCGGGCAATCAGCCCCAGCATTTT.

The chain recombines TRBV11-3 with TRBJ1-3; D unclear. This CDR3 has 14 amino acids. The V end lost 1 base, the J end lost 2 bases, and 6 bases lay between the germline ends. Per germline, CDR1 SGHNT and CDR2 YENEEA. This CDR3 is CASSLGETGNTIYF. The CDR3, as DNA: TGTGCCAGCAGCTTAGGGGAGACTGGAAACACCATATATTTT.

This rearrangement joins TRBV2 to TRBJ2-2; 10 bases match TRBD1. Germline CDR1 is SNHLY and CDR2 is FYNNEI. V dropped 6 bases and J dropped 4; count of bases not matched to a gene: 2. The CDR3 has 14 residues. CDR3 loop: CASRTGGVTGELFF. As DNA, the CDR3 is TGTGCCAGCAGGACAGGGGGCGTCACCGGGGAGCTGTTTTTT.

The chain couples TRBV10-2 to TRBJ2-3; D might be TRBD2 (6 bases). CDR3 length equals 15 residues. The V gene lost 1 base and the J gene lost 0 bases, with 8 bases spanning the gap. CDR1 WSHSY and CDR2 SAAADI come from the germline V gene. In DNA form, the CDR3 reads TGCGCCAGCAGTGAGTTGGCGGGGAGCACAGATACGCAGTATTTT. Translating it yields CASSELAGSTDTQYF.

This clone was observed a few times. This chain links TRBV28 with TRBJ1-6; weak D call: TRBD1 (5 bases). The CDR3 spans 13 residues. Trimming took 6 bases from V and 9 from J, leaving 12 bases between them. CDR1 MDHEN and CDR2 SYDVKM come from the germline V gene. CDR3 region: CASREDKLSPLHF. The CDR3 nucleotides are TGTGCCAGCAGAGAGGACAAGCTTTCACCCCTCCACTTT.

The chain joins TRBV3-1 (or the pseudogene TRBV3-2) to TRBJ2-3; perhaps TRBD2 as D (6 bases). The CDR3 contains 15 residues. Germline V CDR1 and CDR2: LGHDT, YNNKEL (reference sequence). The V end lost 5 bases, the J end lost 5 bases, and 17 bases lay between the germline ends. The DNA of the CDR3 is TGTGCCAGCAGCACCTCGGGACTCTTCGTAGATACGCAGTATTTT. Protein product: CASSTSGLFVDTQYF.

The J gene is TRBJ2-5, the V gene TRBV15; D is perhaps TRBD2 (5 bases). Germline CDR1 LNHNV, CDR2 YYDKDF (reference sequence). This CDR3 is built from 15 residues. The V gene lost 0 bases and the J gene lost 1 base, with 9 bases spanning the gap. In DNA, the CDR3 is TGTGCCACCAGCAGAGATCGGGGTTTCCAAGAGACCCAGTACTTC. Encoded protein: CATSRDRGFQETQYF.

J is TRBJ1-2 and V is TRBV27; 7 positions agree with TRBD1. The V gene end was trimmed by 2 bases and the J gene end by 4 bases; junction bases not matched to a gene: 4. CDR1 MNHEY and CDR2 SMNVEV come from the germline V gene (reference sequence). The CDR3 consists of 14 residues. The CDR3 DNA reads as TGTGCCAGCAGTTTAAACAGGGGCAGCTATGGCTACACCTTC. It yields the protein CASSLNRGSYGYTF.

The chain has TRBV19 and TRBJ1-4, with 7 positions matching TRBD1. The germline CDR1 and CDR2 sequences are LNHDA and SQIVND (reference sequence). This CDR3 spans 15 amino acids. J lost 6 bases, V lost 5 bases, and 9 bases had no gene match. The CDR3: CASSLQDRRDEKLFF. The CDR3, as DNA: TGTGCCAGTAGTCTCCAGGACAGGCGAGATGAAAAACTGTTTTTT.

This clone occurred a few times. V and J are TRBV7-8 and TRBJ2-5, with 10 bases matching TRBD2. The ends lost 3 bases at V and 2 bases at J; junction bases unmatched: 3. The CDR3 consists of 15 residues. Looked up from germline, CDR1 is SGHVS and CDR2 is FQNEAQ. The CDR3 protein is CASSLERGGQETQYF. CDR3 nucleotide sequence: TGTGCCAGCAGCTTGGAGCGGGGGGGACAAGAGACCCAGTACTTC.

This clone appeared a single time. The CDR3 spells CASSDRGPREQAFF. DNA for the CDR3: TGTGCCAGCAGCGACAGGGGCCCGAGGGAGCAAGCTTTCTTT. The rearrangement joins TRBV6-2 or TRBV6-3 to TRBJ1-1; the match to TRBD1 covers 8 bases. The CDR3 sequence is 14 residues long. The V and J ends lost 6 bases and 9 bases, in that order; junction bases with no gene match: 12. Germline-derived CDR1 and CDR2 are MNHEY and SVGEGT.

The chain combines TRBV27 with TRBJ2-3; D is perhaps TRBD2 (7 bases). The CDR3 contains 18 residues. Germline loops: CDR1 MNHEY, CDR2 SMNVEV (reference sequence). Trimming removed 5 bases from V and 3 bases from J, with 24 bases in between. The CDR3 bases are TGTGCCAGCAGTCCGAGGGAGGGGGGCAGGGCCCCGACAGATACGCAGTATTTT. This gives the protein CASSPREGGRAPTDTQYF.

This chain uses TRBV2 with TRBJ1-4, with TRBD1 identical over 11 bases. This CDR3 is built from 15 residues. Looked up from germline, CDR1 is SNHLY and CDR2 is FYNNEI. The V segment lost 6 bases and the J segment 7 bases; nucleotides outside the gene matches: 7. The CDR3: CASRTGTGGGEKLFF. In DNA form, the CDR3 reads TGTGCCAGCAGGACCGGGACAGGGGGTGGTGAAAAACTGTTTTTT.